This TCR beta chain came from a study of blood T cell repertoires in COVID-19. About the research overall: Acute and convalescent COVID-19 specimens originated in the United States, Italy and Spain. From T cells, B-cell-depleted T cells, or PBMCs came the material, which was cDNA or gDNA.

The authors' processing: Using reference gene primer amplification, nucleated cell counts were estimated. The method was immunoSEQ multiplex PCR; TCRdb's version includes in-frame clones alone and lacks a portion of them. The V and J calls and clone size are taken from that table; D and trimming were inferred from the DNA. The data show roughly 500,000 clones, with roughly 87% seen just once and roughly 1% held by the top ten. V lost 0 bases and J lost 9, with 14 bases in between. Germline values: CDR1 SGHDN, CDR2 FVKESK. The CDR3 is 15 residues long. Recruited during active infection, patients (from Seattle) were subsequently followed longitudinally.

V and J are TRBV14 and TRBJ1-4, with a tentative D call TRBD1 (6 bases). Sequencing was done on a sample of peripheral blood. The sequence was collected from a man aged 18 to 29 with COVID-19, enrolled during active disease. The CDR3 DNA is TGTGCCAGCAGCCAAGATCAAAGGGGGAGTCAAAAACTGTTTTTT. This codes for CASSQDQRGSQKLFF.